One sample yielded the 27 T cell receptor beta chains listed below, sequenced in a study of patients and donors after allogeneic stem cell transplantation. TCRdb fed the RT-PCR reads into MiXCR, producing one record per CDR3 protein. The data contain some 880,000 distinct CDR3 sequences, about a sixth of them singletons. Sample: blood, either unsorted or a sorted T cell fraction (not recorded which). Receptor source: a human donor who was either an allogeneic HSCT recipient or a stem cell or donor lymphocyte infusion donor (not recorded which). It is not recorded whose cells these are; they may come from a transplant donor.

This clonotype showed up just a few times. Here the CDR3 reads CASSIWWGADTEAFF. The CDR3 region has the DNA TGTGCCAGCAGTATTTGGTGGGGGGCTGACACTGAAGCTTTCTTT. This sequence joins TRBV12-3 or TRBV12-4 and TRBJ1-1; D perhaps matches TRBD1 (6 bases). The V end lost 5 bases, the J end lost 3 bases, and 16 bases lay between the germline ends. The CDR3 loop spans 15 amino acids.

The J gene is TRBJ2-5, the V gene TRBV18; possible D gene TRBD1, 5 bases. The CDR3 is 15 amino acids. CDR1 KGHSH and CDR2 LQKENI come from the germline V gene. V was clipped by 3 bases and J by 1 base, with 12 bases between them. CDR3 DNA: TGTGCCAGCTCACCTCTTTCAGGGTTCCAAGAGACCCAGTACTTC. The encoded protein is CASSPLSGFQETQYF.

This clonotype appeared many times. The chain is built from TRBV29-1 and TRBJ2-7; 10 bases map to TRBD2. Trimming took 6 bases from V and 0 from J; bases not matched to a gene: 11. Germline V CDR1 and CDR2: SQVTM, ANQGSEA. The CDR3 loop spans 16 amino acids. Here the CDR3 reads CSVKGLAEPSSYEQYF. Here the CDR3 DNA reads TGCAGCGTGAAAGGACTAGCGGAGCCGAGCTCCTACGAGCAGTACTTC.

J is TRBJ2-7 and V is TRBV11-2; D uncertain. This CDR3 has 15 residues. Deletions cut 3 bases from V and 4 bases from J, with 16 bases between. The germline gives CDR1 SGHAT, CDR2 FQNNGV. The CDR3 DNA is TGTGCCAGCAGCTTGTTCGGGCTCCAGGCTTACGAGCAGTACTTC. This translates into CASSLFGLQAYEQYF.

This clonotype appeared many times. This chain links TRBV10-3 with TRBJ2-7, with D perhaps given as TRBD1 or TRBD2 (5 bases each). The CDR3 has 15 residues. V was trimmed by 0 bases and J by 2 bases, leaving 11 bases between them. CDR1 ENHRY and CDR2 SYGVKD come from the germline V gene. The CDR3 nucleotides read TGTGCCATCAGTGAGTCGAGGGGCGGAGCCTACGAGCAGTACTTC. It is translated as CAISESRGGAYEQYF.

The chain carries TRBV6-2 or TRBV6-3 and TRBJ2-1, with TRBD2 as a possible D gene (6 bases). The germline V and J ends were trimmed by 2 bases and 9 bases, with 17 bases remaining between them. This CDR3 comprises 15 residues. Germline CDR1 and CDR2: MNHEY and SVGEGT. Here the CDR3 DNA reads TGTGCCAGCAGTTACGGGGGACTGACTCTGGGTGAGCAGTTCTTC. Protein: CASSYGGLTLGEQFF.

CDR3 sequence reads: CASSLSAAYSNQPQHF. CDR3 in DNA: TGTGCCAGCAGCTTATCCGCAGCTTATAGCAATCAGCCCCAGCATTTT. The rearrangement joins TRBV7-2 to TRBJ1-5; no reliable D call. The CDR3 runs to 16 residues. Germline V gene sequence: CDR1 SGHTA, CDR2 FQGNSA. Trimming took off 2 bases at V and 0 bases at J, with 11 bases between the two ends.

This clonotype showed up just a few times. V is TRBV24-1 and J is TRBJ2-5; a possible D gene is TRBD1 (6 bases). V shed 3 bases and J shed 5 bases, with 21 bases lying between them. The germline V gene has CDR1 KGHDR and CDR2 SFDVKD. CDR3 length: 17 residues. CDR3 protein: CATSDNTGRGSRETQYF. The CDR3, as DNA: TGTGCCACCAGTGATAATACAGGGCGAGGGTCTAGGGAGACCCAGTACTTC.

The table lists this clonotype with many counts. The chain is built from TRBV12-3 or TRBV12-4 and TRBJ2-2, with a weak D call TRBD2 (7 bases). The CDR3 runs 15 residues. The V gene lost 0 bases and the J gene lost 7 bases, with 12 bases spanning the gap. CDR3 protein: CASSLAGGAGGELFF. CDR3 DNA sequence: TGTGCCAGCAGTTTAGCGGGGGGGGCCGGCGGGGAGCTGTTTTTT.

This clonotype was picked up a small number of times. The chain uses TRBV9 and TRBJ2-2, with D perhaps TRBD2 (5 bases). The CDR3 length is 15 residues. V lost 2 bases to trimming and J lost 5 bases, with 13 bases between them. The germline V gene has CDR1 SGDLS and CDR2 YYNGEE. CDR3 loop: CASSVAATGTGELFF. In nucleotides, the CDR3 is TGTGCCAGCAGCGTGGCAGCGACGGGAACCGGGGAGCTGTTTTTT. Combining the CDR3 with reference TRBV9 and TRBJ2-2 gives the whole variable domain DSGVTQTPKHLITATGQRVTLRCSPRSGDLSVYWYQQSLDQGLQFLIQYYNGEERAKGNILERFSAQQFPDLHSELNLSSLELGDSALYFCASSVAATGTGELFFGEGSRLTVL.

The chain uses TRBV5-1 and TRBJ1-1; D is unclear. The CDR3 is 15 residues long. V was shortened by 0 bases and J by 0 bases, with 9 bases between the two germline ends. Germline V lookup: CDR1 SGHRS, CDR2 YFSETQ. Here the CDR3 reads CASSLAEAMNTEAFF. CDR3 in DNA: TGCGCCAGCAGCTTGGCGGAAGCCATGAACACTGAAGCTTTCTTT. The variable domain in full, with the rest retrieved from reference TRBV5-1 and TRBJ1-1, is KAGVTQTPRYLIKTRGQQVTLSCSPISGHRSVSWYQQTPGQGLQFLFEYFSETQRNKGNFPGRFSGRQFSNSRSEMNVSTLELGDSALYLCASSLAEAMNTEAFFGQGTRLTVV.

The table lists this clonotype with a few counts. As DNA, the CDR3 is TGTGCCAGCAGTTTATATCCTAGCGGGGGGGAGCAGTTCTTC. Translated: CASSLYPSGGEQFF. The chain carries TRBV27 and TRBJ2-1; 11 positions agree with TRBD2. Germline CDR1 reads MNHEY; CDR2 reads SMNVEV (reference sequence). The length of the CDR3 is 14 residues. V was clipped by 1 base and J by 10 bases; unmatched bases: 3.

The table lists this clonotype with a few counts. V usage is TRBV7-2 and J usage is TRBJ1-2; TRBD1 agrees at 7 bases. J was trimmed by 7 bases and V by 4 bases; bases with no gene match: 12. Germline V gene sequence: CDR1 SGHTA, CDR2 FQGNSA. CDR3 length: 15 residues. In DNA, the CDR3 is TGTGCCAGCAGCTCCCCGAGACAGGGAATAAGTGGCTACACCTTC. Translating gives CASSSPRQGISGYTF.

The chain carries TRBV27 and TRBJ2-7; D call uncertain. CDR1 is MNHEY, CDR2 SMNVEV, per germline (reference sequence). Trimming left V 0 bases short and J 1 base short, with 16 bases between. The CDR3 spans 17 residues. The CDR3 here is CASSLSPDDIKSYEQYF. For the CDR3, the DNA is TGTGCCAGCAGTTTATCGCCCGACGACATTAAATCCTACGAGCAGTACTTC.

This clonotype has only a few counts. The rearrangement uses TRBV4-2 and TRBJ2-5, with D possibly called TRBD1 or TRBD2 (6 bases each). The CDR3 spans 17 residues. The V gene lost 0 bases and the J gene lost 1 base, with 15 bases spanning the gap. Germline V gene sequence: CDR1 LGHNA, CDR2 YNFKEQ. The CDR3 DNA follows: TGTGCCAGCAGCCAAGATGGCGTCGGGGGCCTCCAAGAGACCCAGTACTTC. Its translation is CASSQDGVGGLQETQYF.

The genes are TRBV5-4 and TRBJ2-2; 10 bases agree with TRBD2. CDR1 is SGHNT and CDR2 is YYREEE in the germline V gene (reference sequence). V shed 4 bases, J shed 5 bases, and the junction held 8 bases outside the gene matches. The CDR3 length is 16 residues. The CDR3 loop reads CASSKRAGGPTGELFF. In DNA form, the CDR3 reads TGTGCCAGCAGCAAAAGAGCGGGGGGGCCGACCGGGGAGCTGTTTTTT.

CDR3 nucleotides: TGTGCCAGCAGTGACATACAGGGGGCGAACACCGGGGAGCTGTTTTTT. Protein sequence: CASSDIQGANTGELFF. V is TRBV6-1 and J is TRBJ2-2; 8 nucleotides line up with TRBD1. The V gene's germline CDR1 is MNHNS and CDR2 SASEGT. Trimming removed 3 bases from V and 0 bases from J; junction bases left unmatched: 3. CDR3 length equals 16 residues.

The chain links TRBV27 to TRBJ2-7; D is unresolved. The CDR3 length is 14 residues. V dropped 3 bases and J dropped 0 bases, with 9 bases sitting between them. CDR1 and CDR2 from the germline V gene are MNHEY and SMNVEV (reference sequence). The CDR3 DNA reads TGTGCCAGCAGTTTTGTTGGCAGCTCCTACGAGCAGTACTTC. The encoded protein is CASSFVGSSYEQYF.

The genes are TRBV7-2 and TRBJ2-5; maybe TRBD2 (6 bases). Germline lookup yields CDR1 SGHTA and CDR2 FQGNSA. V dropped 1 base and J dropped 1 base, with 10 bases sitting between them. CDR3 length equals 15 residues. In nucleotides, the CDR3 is TGTGCCAGCAGCTTAGAGGAGGGCAGCCAAGAGACCCAGTACTTC. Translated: CASSLEEGSQETQYF.

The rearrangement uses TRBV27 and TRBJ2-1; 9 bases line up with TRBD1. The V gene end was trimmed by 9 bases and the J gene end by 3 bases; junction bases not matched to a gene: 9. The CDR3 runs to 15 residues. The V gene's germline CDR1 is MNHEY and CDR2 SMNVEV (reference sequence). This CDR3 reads CASNHRDRVYNEQFF. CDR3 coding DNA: TGTGCCAGTAACCACCGGGACAGGGTCTACAATGAGCAGTTCTTC.

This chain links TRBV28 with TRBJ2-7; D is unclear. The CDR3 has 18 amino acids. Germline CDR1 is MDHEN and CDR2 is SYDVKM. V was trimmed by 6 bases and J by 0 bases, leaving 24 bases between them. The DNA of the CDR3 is TGTGCCAGCAGCCCGAAGGGAACCAGAAATAGAAGCTCCTACGAGCAGTACTTC. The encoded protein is CASSPKGTRNRSSYEQYF.

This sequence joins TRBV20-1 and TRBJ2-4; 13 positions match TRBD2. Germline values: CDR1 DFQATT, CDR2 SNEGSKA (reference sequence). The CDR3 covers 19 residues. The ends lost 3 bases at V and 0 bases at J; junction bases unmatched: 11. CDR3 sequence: CSARARLAGGPLAKNIQYF. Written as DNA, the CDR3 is TGCAGTGCTAGGGCGCGACTAGCGGGAGGCCCGTTAGCCAAAAACATTCAGTACTTC.

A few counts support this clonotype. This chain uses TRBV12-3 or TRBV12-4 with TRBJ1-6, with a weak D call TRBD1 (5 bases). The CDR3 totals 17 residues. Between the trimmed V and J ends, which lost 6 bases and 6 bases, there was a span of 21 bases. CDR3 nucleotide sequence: TGTGCCAGCAGGCGGTCGAGGGGCGTTAACTCTAATTCACCCCTCCACTTT. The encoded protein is CASRRSRGVNSNSPLHF.

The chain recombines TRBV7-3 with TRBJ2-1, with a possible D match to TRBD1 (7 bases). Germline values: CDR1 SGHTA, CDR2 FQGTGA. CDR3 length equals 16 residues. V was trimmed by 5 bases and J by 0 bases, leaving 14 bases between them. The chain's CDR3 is CASSHRGGTSYNEQFF. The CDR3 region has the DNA TGTGCCAGCAGCCACAGGGGCGGGACCTCCTACAATGAGCAGTTCTTC.

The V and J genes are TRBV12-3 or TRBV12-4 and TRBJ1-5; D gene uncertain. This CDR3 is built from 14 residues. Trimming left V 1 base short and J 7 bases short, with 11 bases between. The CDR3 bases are TGTGCCAGCAGTTTAGATTTGGCTGGGCAGCCCCAGCATTTT. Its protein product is CASSLDLAGQPQHF.

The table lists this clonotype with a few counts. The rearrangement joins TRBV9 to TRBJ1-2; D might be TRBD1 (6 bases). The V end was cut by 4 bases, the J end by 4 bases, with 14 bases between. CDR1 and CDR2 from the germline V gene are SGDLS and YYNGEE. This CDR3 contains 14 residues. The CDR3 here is CASSSGGGLYGYTF. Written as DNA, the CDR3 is TGTGCCAGCAGCTCCGGGGGGGGCCTCTATGGCTACACCTTC.

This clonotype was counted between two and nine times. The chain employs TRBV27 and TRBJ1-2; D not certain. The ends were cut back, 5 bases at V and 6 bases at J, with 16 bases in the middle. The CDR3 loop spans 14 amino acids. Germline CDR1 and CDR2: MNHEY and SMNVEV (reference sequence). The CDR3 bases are TGTGCCAGCAGTCTCGGCGGGGAAGGTGATGGCTACACCTTC. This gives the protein CASSLGGEGDGYTF.